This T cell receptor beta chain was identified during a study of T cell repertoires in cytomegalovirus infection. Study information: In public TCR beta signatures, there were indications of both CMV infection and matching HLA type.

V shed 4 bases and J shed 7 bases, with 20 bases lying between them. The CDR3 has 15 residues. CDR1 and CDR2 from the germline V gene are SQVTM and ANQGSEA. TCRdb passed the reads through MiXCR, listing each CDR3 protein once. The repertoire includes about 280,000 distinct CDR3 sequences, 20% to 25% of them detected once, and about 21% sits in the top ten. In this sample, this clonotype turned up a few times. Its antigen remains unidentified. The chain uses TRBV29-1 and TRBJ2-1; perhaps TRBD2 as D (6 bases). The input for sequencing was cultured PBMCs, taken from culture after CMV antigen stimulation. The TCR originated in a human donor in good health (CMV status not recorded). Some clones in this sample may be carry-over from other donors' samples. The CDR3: CSVGYPGLLKNEQFF. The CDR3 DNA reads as TGCAGCGTTGGATACCCGGGACTGCTAAAGAATGAGCAGTTCTTC.